This T cell receptor beta chain was obtained from a study of blood T cell repertoires in COVID-19. On the study more broadly: COVID-19 samples, acute and convalescent, were from the United States, Italy and Spain. In each case, the material was cDNA or gDNA derived from T cells, B-cell-depleted T cells, or PBMCs.

Enrollment of patients from Seattle took place during active infection, with longitudinal follow-up. In the source study's methods: Using reference gene primer amplification, nucleated cell counts were estimated. The protocol was immunoSEQ multiplex PCR, while the TCRdb copy is restricted to in-frame clones and leaves out a portion. That table supplies the V and J calls and clone size; D and trimming were determined from the DNA. The sample includes some 240,000 clones, 92% of them seen just once. Germline V lookup: CDR1 GTSNPN, CDR2 SVGIG (reference sequence). This CDR3 comprises 15 residues. The V and J ends lost 0 bases and 5 bases respectively, with 16 bases between them.

This clonotype was sampled from a man aged 55 to 70 with COVID-19, enrolled during active disease. The sequenced material came from peripheral blood. The chain employs TRBV30 and TRBJ1-2; D ambiguous. The CDR3 DNA reads TGTGCCTGGAGTGTGGCAGGAGGACTATATTATGGCTACACCTTC. Its translation: CAWSVAGGLYYGYTF.